The T cell receptor beta chain under discussion was sequenced for a study of T cell responses to AZD1222 COVID-19 vaccine. Findings and limits, study-wide: As reported, nearly half of all spike-specific TCRs target variant regions that are unmutated. Vaccine-associated CD4 TCRs spanned spike, dominant at 160-218 and 743-854. Every sample of the repertoires postdated the peak T cell response.

With respect to this clone: The target antigen is unknown.

Produced via immunoSEQ multiplex PCR; TCRdb's table is partial and in-frame only. The data hold 100,000 to 150,000 clones, with roughly 85% observed a single time. Germline-derived CDR1 and CDR2 are MRHNA and SNTAGT. J gave up 2 bases and V 6 bases, and 6 bases lay outside the gene matches. There are 15 residues in the CDR3. This receptor was taken from an adult in good health. V usage is TRBV6-4 and J usage is TRBJ2-2; 7 bases are shared with TRBD1. The source material was peripheral blood, sampled on day 0 of AZD1222 vaccination. This chain's CDR3 is CASRPDRTNTGELFF. The CDR3 nucleotides are TGTGCCAGCAGACCGGACAGGACTAACACCGGGGAGCTGTTTTTT.